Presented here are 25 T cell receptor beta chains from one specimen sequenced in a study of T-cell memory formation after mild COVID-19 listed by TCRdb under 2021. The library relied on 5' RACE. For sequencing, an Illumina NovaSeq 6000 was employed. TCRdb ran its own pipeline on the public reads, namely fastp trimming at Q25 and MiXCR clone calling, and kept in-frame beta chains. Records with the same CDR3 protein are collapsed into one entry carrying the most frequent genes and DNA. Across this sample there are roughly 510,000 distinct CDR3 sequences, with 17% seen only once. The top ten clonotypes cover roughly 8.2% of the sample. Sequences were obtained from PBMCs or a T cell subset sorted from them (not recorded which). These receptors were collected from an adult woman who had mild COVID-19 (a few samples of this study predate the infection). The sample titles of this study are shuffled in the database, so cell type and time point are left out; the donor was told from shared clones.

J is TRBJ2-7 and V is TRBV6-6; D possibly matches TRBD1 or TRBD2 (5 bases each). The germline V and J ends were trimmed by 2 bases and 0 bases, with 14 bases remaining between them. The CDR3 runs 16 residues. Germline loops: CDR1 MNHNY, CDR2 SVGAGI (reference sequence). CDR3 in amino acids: CASSYPGDAYSYEQYF. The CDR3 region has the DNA TGTGCCAGCAGTTACCCCGGGGACGCCTACTCCTACGAGCAGTACTTC.

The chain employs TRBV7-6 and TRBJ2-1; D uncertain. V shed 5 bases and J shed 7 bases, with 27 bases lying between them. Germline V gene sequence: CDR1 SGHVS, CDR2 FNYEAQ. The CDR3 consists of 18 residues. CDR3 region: CASSPGSIEGPFGNEQFF. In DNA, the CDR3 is TGTGCCAGCAGCCCCGGCTCCATCGAAGGTCCTTTCGGTAATGAGCAGTTCTTC.

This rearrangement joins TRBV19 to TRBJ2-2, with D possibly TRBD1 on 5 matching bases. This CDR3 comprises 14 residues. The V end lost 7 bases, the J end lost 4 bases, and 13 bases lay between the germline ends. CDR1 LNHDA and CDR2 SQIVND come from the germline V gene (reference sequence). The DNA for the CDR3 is TGTGCCAGTACAGGCAGGGTGGCCACCGGGGAGCTGTTTTTT. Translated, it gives CASTGRVATGELFF. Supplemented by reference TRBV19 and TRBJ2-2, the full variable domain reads DGGITQSPKYLFRKEGQNVTLSCEQNLNHDAMYWYRQDPGQGLRLIYYSQIVNDFQKGDIAEGYSVSREKKESFPLTVTSAQKNPTAFYLCASTGRVATGELFFGEGSRLTVL.

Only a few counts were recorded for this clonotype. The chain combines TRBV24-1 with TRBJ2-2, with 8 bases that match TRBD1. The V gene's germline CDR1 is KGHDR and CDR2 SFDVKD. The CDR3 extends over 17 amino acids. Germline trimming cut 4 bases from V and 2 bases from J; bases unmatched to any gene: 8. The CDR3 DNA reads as TGTGCCACCAGTGAAGGGACAGGCAAGGGAAACACCGGGGAGCTGTTTTTT. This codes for CATSEGTGKGNTGELFF.

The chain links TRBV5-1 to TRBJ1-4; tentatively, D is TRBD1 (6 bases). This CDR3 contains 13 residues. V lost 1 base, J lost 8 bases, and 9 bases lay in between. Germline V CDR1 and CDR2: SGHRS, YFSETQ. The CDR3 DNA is TGCGCCAGCAGCTTGAATGGGGGCGAAAAACTGTTTTTT. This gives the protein CASSLNGGEKLFF.

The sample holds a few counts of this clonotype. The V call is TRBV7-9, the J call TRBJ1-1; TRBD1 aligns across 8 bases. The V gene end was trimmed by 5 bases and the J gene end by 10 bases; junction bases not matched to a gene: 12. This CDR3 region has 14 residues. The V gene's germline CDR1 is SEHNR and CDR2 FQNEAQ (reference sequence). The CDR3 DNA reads TGTGCCAGCAGCGGGACAGGCGGGAGATCTGGAGCTTTCTTT. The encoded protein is CASSGTGGRSGAFF.

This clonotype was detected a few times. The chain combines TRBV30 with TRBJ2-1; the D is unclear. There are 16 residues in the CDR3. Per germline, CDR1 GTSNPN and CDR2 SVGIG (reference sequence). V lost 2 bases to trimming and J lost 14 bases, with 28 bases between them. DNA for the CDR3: TGTGCCTGGAGTCCGCTCCCCCCCGGCTCGGCAGCTGGGGAGTTCTTC. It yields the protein CAWSPLPPGSAAGEFF.

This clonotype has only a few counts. Here the CDR3 DNA reads TGTGCCACCAGTGACCCCGGGAGATCTGAAGCTTTCTTT. Translated, it gives CATSDPGRSEAFF. The chain carries TRBV24-1 and TRBJ1-1; no clear D gene. There are 13 residues in the CDR3. The germline V and J ends were trimmed by 4 bases and 6 bases, with 11 bases remaining between them. Germline lookup yields CDR1 KGHDR and CDR2 SFDVKD.

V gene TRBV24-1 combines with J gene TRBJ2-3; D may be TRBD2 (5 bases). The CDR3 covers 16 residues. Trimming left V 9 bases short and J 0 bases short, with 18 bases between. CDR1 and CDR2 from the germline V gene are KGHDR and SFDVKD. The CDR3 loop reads CATATSSFFSTDTQYF. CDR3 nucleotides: TGTGCCACCGCCACTAGTTCCTTCTTTAGCACAGATACGCAGTATTTT.

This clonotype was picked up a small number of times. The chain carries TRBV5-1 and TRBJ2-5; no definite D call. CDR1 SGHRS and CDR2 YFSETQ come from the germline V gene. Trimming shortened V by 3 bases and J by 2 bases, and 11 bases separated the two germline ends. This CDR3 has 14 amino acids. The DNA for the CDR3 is TGCGCCAGCAGCTATGGACCACCTCAAGAGACCCAGTACTTC. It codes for CASSYGPPQETQYF.

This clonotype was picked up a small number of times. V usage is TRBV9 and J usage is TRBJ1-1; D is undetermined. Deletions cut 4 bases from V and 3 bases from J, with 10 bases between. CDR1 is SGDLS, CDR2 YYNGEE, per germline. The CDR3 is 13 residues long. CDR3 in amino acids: CASSRVRDTEAFF. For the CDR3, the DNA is TGTGCCAGCAGCAGGGTTCGGGACACTGAAGCTTTCTTT.

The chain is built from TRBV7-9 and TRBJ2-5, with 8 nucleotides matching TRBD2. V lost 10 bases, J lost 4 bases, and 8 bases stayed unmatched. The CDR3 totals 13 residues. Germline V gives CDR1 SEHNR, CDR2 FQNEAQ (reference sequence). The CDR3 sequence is CATPGGGAETQYF. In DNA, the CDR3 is TGTGCCACCCCGGGAGGGGGGGCAGAGACCCAGTACTTC.

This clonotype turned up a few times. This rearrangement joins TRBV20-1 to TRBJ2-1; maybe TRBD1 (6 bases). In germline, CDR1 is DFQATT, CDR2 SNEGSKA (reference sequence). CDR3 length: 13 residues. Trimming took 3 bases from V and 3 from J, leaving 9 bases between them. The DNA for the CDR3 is TGCAGTGCTAGCCAGGGACACTACAATGAGCAGTTCTTC. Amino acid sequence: CSASQGHYNEQFF.

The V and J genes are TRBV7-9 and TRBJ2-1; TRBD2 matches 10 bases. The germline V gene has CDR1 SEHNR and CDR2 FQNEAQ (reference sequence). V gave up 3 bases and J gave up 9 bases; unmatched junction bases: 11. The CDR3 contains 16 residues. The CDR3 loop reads CASSFGLAGDRGEQFF. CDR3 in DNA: TGTGCCAGCAGCTTCGGGCTAGCGGGAGATCGCGGTGAGCAGTTCTTC.

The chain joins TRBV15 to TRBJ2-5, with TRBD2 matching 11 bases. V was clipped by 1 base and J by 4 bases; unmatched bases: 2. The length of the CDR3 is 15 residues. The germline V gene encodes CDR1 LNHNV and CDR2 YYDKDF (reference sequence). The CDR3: CATSRGLAGRETQYF. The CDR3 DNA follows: TGTGCCACCAGCAGAGGACTAGCGGGAAGAGAGACCCAGTACTTC.

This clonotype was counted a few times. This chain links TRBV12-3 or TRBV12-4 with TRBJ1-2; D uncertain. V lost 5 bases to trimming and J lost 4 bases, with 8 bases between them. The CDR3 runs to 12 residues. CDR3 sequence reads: CASSRSSYGYTF. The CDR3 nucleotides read TGTGCCAGCAGTCGAAGTAGCTATGGCTACACCTTC.

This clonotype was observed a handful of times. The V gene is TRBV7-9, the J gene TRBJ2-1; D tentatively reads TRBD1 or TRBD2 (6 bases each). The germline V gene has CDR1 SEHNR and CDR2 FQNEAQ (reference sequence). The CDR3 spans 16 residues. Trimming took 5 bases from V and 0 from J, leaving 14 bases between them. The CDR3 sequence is CASSGRGRSSYNEQFF. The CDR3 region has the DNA TGTGCCAGCAGCGGCCGGGGGCGGAGCTCCTACAATGAGCAGTTCTTC.

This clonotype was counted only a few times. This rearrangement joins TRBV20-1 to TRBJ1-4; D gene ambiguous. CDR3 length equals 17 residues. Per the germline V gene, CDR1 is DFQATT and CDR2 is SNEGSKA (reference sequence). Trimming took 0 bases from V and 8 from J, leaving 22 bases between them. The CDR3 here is CSARDLRVVERSEKLFF. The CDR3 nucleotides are TGCAGTGCTAGAGATCTTCGGGTGGTCGAGAGGTCGGAAAAACTGTTTTTT.

The CDR3 DNA reads as TGCGCCAGCAGCTCCGGTTCCACTAGCGGGAGCGGTGAGCAGTTCTTC. Its protein product is CASSSGSTSGSGEQFF. This chain uses TRBV5-1 with TRBJ2-1; 11 bases are shared with TRBD2. V dropped 3 bases and J dropped 9; count of bases not matched to a gene: 11. Germline V gene data show CDR1 as SGHRS and CDR2 as YFSETQ. This CDR3 region has 16 residues. Supplemented by reference TRBV5-1 and TRBJ2-1, the full variable domain reads KAGVTQTPRYLIKTRGQQVTLSCSPISGHRSVSWYQQTPGQGLQFLFEYFSETQRNKGNFPGRFSGRQFSNSRSEMNVSTLELGDSALYLCASSSGSTSGSGEQFFGPGTRLTVL.

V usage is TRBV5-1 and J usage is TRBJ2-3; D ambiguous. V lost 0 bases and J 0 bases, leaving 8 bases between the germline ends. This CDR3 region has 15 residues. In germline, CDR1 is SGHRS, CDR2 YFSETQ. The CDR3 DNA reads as TGCGCCAGCAGCTTGGAGTGGGCTAGCACAGATACGCAGTATTTT. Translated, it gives CASSLEWASTDTQYF.

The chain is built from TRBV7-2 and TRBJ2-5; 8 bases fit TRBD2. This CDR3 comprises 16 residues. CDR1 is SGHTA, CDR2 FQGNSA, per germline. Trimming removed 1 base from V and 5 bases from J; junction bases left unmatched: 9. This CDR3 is CASSLVASGSGETQYF. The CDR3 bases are TGTGCCAGCAGCTTAGTCGCGAGCGGGAGCGGGGAGACCCAGTACTTC.

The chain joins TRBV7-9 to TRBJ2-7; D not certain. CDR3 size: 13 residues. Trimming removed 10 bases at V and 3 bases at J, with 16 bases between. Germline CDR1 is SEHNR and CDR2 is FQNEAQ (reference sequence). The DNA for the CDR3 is TGTGCCACTTCGACGGGTACATTCTACGAGCAGTACTTC. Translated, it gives CATSTGTFYEQYF.

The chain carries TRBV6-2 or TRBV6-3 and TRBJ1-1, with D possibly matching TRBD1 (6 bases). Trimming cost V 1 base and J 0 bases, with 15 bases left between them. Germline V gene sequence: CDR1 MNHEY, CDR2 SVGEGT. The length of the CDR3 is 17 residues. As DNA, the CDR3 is TGTGCCAGCAGTTACTGGCTCGGCAGGGGTATGAACACTGAAGCTTTCTTT. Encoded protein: CASSYWLGRGMNTEAFF.

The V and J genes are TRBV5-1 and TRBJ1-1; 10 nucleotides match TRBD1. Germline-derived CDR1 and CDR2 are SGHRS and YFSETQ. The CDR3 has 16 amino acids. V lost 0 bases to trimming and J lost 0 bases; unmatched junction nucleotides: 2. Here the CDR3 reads CASSLGQGAVNTEAFF. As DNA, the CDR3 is TGCGCCAGCAGCTTGGGACAGGGGGCGGTGAACACTGAAGCTTTCTTT.

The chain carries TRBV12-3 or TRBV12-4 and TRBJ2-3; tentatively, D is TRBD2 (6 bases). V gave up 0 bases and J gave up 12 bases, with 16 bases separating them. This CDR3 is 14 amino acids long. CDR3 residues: CASSLASLGTLQYF. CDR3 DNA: TGTGCCAGCAGTTTAGCGTCTCTCGGGACTCTTCAGTATTTT.